This T cell receptor (beta chain) was documented in a study of breast tumors, draining lymph nodes, adjacent tissues (dated by TCRdb to 2015 to 2016). With regard to the full study: TCR beta repertoires were compared across tumor, adjacent nontumor tissue and axillary lymph nodes obtained from breast cancer patients. In human breast cancer, the study set out to evaluate how tumor, surrounding tissue and draining lymph node repertoires relate to one another and whether T cells may move between these sites. The full study reports these points: Tumor and nontumor tissue repertoires were found to be significantly more similar in luminal-like than in basal-like breast cancer. Tumor T-cell repertoires showed less diversity than lymph node repertoires and more diversity than nontumor tissue repertoires, and tumor T-cell repertoires showed preferential V and J gene usage. The conclusion that tumor T cells originate in lymph nodes was presented as consistent with a hypothesis rather than as directly demonstrated. The data were considered consistent with most tumor T cells being derived from the lymph node and subsequently expanding within tumor tissue.

Sequencing took place on an Illumina HiSeq 2000. TCR beta chain libraries were generated by multiplex PCR amplification. High-throughput sequencing was used to analyze the amplified TCR beta chain products. The raw public reads went through TCRdb reprocessing: fastp at Q25, MiXCR clone calling, in-frame beta chains kept. Each record represents a unique CDR3 protein, reported with the most common genes and DNA among its rows. The sample table shows tens of thousands of distinct CDR3 sequences, and just over 35% are seen once. Under 13% of the sample is in the top ten clones. The CDR3 runs 17 amino acids, cysteine and phenylalanine included. The read is trimmed to its CDR3 DNA, 51 bases read in frame from base 1. For CDR1 and CDR2, the germline V gene (reference sequence) lists SEHNR and FQNEAQ. Cut back by 1 base and 5 bases, the V and J ends lie 21 bases apart. A word on this clonotype: It has no known antigen specificity. Qualities for individual bases were not recorded, and no much larger clone is one base off.

Sequencing was performed on breast tumor tissue. The chain links TRBV7-9 with TRBJ2-7; the D call is tentative, TRBD1 or TRBD2, as each matches 5 bases. This sequence originates from a female donor with breast cancer. Some clones in this sample may be carry-over from other donors' samples. The CDR3 reads as follows: CASSLVSRGYNKDEQYF. The nucleotide sequence is TGTGCCAGCAGCTTAGTTTCCCGGGGCTACAACAAAGACGAGCAGTACTTC.